The TCR beta chain described here comes from a study of CD4 T cells in relation to SARS-CoV-2 and coronaviruses. CD4+ T cells from unexposed donors were obtained before the COVID-19 pandemic (2011-2018). After nine to ten days of culture, CD4+ T cells were isolated. Unexposed-donor CD4+ T cells were probed with SARS-CoV-2 S/N and four cold-coronavirus spikes, cells permitting. Approximately 2 million PBMCs per well were cultured with 8.5 to 10 IU/ml IL-2. Study-wide results and caveats: Crossreactivity was assessed only for spike protein, not other viral proteins.

Using immunoSEQ multiplex PCR, the repertoire was profiled, and TCRdb retains in-frame clones only, with some absent. This table has 15,000 to 18,000 clones, approximately 73% appearing once. The count of this clone is one. As yet, its antigen is unknown. The CDR3 runs to 13 residues. Germline loops: CDR1 MNHEY, CDR2 SVGAGI. V was clipped by 0 bases and J by 10 bases; unmatched bases: 6. The sample comprised CD4+ T cells from PBMCs, cultured in vitro. This chain connects TRBV6-5 to TRBJ2-7, with 7 bases identical to TRBD1. The origin of this receptor is a human donor in good health. The CDR3 spells CASSYSTGEDQYF. The CDR3 bases are TGTGCCAGCAGTTACTCAACAGGGGAAGATCAGTACTTC.